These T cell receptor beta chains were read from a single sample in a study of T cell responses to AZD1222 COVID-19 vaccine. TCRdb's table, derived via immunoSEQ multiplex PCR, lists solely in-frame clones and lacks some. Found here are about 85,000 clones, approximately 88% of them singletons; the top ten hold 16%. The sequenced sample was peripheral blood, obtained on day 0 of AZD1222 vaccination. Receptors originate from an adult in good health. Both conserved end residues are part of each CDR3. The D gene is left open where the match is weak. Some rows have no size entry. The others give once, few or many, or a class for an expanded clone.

CDR3aa: CASKGTEGEQYF
CDR3nt: TGTGCCAGCAAGGGGACCGAGGGCGAGCAGTACTTC
v_gene: TRBV25-1
j_gene: TRBJ2-7
abundance: .
d_gene: .

CDR3aa: CASSQVDNEKLFF
CDR3nt: TGTGCCAGCAGCCAAGTAGATAATGAAAAACTGTTTTTT
v_gene: TRBV14
j_gene: TRBJ1-4
abundance: few
d_gene: .

CDR3aa: CASSEDPIRGEQYF
CDR3nt: TGTGCCAGCAGCGAAGACCCGATCCGGGGCGAGCAGTACTTC
v_gene: TRBV11-2
j_gene: TRBJ2-7
abundance: .
d_gene: .

CDR3aa: CASRRGIGQPQHF
CDR3nt: TGTGCCAGTAGGCGGGGTATTGGTCAGCCCCAGCATTTT
v_gene: TRBV19
j_gene: TRBJ1-5
abundance: .
d_gene: .

CDR3aa: CALQSGTENSPLHF
CDR3nt: TGTGCCTTACAAAGTGGGACAGAAAATTCACCCCTCCACTTT
v_gene: TRBV30
j_gene: TRBJ1-6
abundance: once
d_gene: TRBD1

CDR3aa: CASSRTDSGNTIYF
CDR3nt: TGTGCCAGCAGCCGGACGGACTCTGGAAACACCATATATTTT
v_gene: TRBV7-9
j_gene: TRBJ1-3
abundance: .
d_gene: .

CDR3aa: CASSELQSLVDEQYF
CDR3nt: TGTGCCAGCAGTGAATTGCAGAGTTTGGTCGACGAGCAGTACTTC
v_gene: TRBV6-1
j_gene: TRBJ2-7
abundance: .
d_gene: .

CDR3aa: CASSWGAGELFF
CDR3nt: TGTGCCAGCAGCTGGGGGGCCGGGGAGCTGTTTTTT
v_gene: TRBV5-6
j_gene: TRBJ2-2
abundance: .
d_gene: .

CDR3aa: CAWSVPGFGNTIYF
CDR3nt: TGTGCCTGGAGTGTACCGGGGTTTGGAAACACCATATATTTT
v_gene: TRBV30
j_gene: TRBJ1-3
abundance: .
d_gene: .

CDR3aa: CASRSARLRNTEAFF
CDR3nt: TGTGCCAGCAGGAGTGCGAGACTCAGGAACACTGAAGCTTTCTTT
v_gene: TRBV25-1
j_gene: TRBJ1-1
abundance: few
d_gene: .

CDR3aa: CASSALAGGSAEQYF
CDR3nt: TGCGCCAGCAGCGCCCTAGCGGGAGGTTCGGCCGAGCAGTACTTC
v_gene: TRBV4-1
j_gene: TRBJ2-7
abundance: .
d_gene: TRBD2

CDR3aa: CANSQVRDQRYEQFF
CDR3nt: TGTGCCAACAGCCAAGTACGGGATCAAAGGTATGAGCAGTTCTTC
v_gene: TRBV3-1/TRBV3-2
j_gene: TRBJ2-1
abundance: .
d_gene: .

CDR3aa: CASSEPPGYTYEQYF
CDR3nt: TGTGCCAGCAGTGAACCTCCGGGGTATACCTACGAGCAGTACTTC
v_gene: TRBV6-1
j_gene: TRBJ2-7
abundance: .
d_gene: .

CDR3aa: CASSPDGNYGYTF
CDR3nt: TGTGCCAGTAGCCCCGATGGAAACTATGGCTACACCTTC
v_gene: TRBV19
j_gene: TRBJ1-2
abundance: .
d_gene: .

CDR3aa: CASRPRGNGEAFF
CDR3nt: TGTGCCAGCAGACCCAGGGGAAATGGTGAAGCTTTCTTT
v_gene: TRBV27
j_gene: TRBJ1-1
abundance: .
d_gene: .

CDR3aa: CASSKGEWAANTDTQYF
CDR3nt: TGTGCCAGCAGCAAAGGAGAATGGGCAGCAAACACAGATACGCAGTATTTT
v_gene: TRBV21-1
j_gene: TRBJ2-3
abundance: .
d_gene: .

CDR3aa: CASRQNNEQFF
CDR3nt: TGTGCCAGCAGGCAGAACAATGAGCAGTTCTTC
v_gene: TRBV2
j_gene: TRBJ2-1
abundance: once
d_gene: .

CDR3aa: CASSYSGTGMQYF
CDR3nt: TGTGCCAGCAGTTACTCTGGAACTGGTATGCAGTATTTT
v_gene: TRBV6-6
j_gene: TRBJ2-3
abundance: .
d_gene: .

CDR3aa: CASSQDGGFDEQFF
CDR3nt: TGTGCCAGCAGCCAAGACGGGGGCTTCGATGAGCAGTTCTTC
v_gene: TRBV4-2
j_gene: TRBJ2-1
abundance: .
d_gene: .

CDR3aa: CASSISARGGMNTEAFF
CDR3nt: TGTGCCAGTAGTATATCGGCCAGGGGGGGGATGAACACTGAAGCTTTCTTT
v_gene: TRBV19
j_gene: TRBJ1-1
abundance: .
d_gene: TRBD1

CDR3aa: CASSPGAGSNQPQHF
CDR3nt: TGTGCCAGCAGTCCGGGGGCAGGGAGCAATCAGCCCCAGCATTTT
v_gene: TRBV28
j_gene: TRBJ1-5
abundance: .
d_gene: .

CDR3aa: CASSLDRATEAFF
CDR3nt: TGTGCCAGCAGTTTGGACAGGGCTACTGAAGCTTTCTTT
v_gene: TRBV12-3/TRBV12-4
j_gene: TRBJ1-1
abundance: few
d_gene: TRBD1

CDR3aa: CASSLATGGYEKLFF
CDR3nt: TGTGCCAGCAGCTTAGCGACAGGGGGGTATGAAAAACTGTTTTTT
v_gene: TRBV7-9
j_gene: TRBJ1-4
abundance: .
d_gene: TRBD1

CDR3aa: CASSLQPLGGTSYNEQFF
CDR3nt: TGTGCCAGCAGCTTACAACCCCTAGGCGGTACCTCCTACAATGAGCAGTTCTTC
v_gene: TRBV11-2
j_gene: TRBJ2-1
abundance: .
d_gene: .

CDR3aa: CAWTLDRGDYTF
CDR3nt: TGTGCCTGGACCCTTGACCGAGGGGACTACACCTTC
v_gene: TRBV30
j_gene: TRBJ1-2
abundance: many
d_gene: .

CDR3aa: CASSPAGATGELFF
CDR3nt: TGCGCCAGCAGCCCCGCTGGGGCTACCGGGGAGCTGTTTTTT
v_gene: TRBV5-1
j_gene: TRBJ2-2
abundance: .
d_gene: .

CDR3aa: CASSFGGLETQYF
CDR3nt: TGTGCCAGCAGCTTCGGGGGGCTAGAGACCCAGTACTTC
v_gene: TRBV5-5
j_gene: TRBJ2-5
abundance: .
d_gene: .

CDR3aa: CASSQPIDSIGNLRQPQHF
CDR3nt: TGCGCCAGCAGCCAACCCATAGACAGTATCGGTAATTTACGTCAGCCCCAGCATTTT
v_gene: TRBV4-1
j_gene: TRBJ1-5
abundance: .
d_gene: .

CDR3aa: CASSLGPRGDQPQHF
CDR3nt: TGCGCCAGCAGCCTAGGACCCAGGGGGGATCAGCCCCAGCATTTT
v_gene: TRBV5-1
j_gene: TRBJ1-5
abundance: .
d_gene: TRBD1

CDR3aa: CSVTGNTEAFF
CDR3nt: TGCAGCGTGACGGGGAACACTGAAGCTTTCTTT
v_gene: TRBV29-1
j_gene: TRBJ1-1
abundance: .
d_gene: .

CDR3aa: CASSAGTGNQPQHF
CDR3nt: TGTGCCAGCAGTGCCGGGACAGGCAATCAGCCCCAGCATTTT
v_gene: TRBV28
j_gene: TRBJ1-5
abundance: .
d_gene: TRBD1

CDR3aa: CASSRASGANTGELFF
CDR3nt: TGCGCCAGCAGCAGAGCTAGCGGCGCGAACACCGGGGAGCTGTTTTTT
v_gene: TRBV5-1
j_gene: TRBJ2-2
abundance: .
d_gene: TRBD2

CDR3aa: CATTAPGRKSTEAFF
CDR3nt: TGTGCCACTACCGCCCCCGGACGTAAGAGCACTGAAGCTTTCTTT
v_gene: TRBV19
j_gene: TRBJ1-1
abundance: .
d_gene: .

CDR3aa: CASSSDRYNQPQHF
CDR3nt: TGTGCCAGCAGCTCCGACAGGTACAATCAGCCCCAGCATTTT
v_gene: TRBV5-6
j_gene: TRBJ1-5
abundance: .
d_gene: .

CDR3aa: CASSSRQGSSYNEQFF
CDR3nt: TGTGCCAGCAGCTCCAGACAGGGGAGTTCCTACAATGAGCAGTTCTTC
v_gene: TRBV11-3
j_gene: TRBJ2-1
abundance: .
d_gene: TRBD1

CDR3aa: CASSQDEATSGSVLNEQFF
CDR3nt: TGTGCCAGCAGCCAAGATGAGGCGACTAGCGGGAGCGTATTGAATGAGCAGTTCTTC
v_gene: TRBV3-1/TRBV3-2
j_gene: TRBJ2-1
abundance: .
d_gene: TRBD2

CDR3aa: CASSLAGTGRIGEKLFF
CDR3nt: TGCGCCAGCAGCTTGGCCGGGACAGGCCGGATCGGGGAAAAACTGTTTTTT
v_gene: TRBV5-1
j_gene: TRBJ1-4
abundance: .
d_gene: TRBD1

CDR3aa: CASSLEGSETQYF
CDR3nt: TGTGCCAGCAGCTTAGAGGGGTCGGAGACCCAGTACTTC
v_gene: TRBV11-3
j_gene: TRBJ2-5
abundance: .
d_gene: .

CDR3aa: CASSRQGSGNTIYF
CDR3nt: TGTGCCAGCAGTCGACAGGGCAGTGGAAACACCATATATTTT
v_gene: TRBV7-2
j_gene: TRBJ1-3
abundance: .
d_gene: TRBD1

CDR3aa: CASGPGTVYEAFF
CDR3nt: TGTGCCAGCGGCCCCGGGACAGTCTATGAAGCTTTCTTT
v_gene: TRBV28
j_gene: TRBJ1-1
abundance: .
d_gene: TRBD1

CDR3aa: CASSLRGSLHF
CDR3nt: TGTGCCAGCAGTTTAAGGGGCAGTCTCCACTTT
v_gene: TRBV28
j_gene: TRBJ1-6
abundance: .
d_gene: .

CDR3aa: CASSLEGKGTEAFF
CDR3nt: TGTGCCAGCAGCTTAGAGGGGAAAGGAACTGAAGCTTTCTTT
v_gene: TRBV11-2
j_gene: TRBJ1-1
abundance: .
d_gene: .

CDR3aa: CASSPQDRANWNTEAFF
CDR3nt: TGTGCCAGCAGCCCACAAGACAGGGCGAATTGGAACACTGAAGCTTTCTTT
v_gene: TRBV4-2
j_gene: TRBJ1-1
abundance: .
d_gene: TRBD1

CDR3aa: CASRSPGLRANYGYTF
CDR3nt: TGTGCCAGTAGAAGTCCAGGGCTCCGGGCTAACTATGGCTACACCTTC
v_gene: TRBV19
j_gene: TRBJ1-2
abundance: .
d_gene: .

CDR3aa: CASSQSGNTQYF
CDR3nt: TGTGCCAGCAGTCAGAGTGGGAATACGCAGTATTTT
v_gene: TRBV27
j_gene: TRBJ2-3
abundance: .
d_gene: .

CDR3aa: CSAEVLYEQYF
CDR3nt: TGCAGTGCTGAGGTCCTCTACGAGCAGTACTTC
v_gene: TRBV20-1
j_gene: TRBJ2-7
abundance: .
d_gene: .

CDR3aa: CASSVAGEKLFF
CDR3nt: TGTGCCAGCAGTGTTGCGGGTGAAAAACTGTTTTTT
v_gene: TRBV12-3/TRBV12-4
j_gene: TRBJ1-4
abundance: .
d_gene: .

CDR3aa: CASSSTSDNEQFF
CDR3nt: TGTGCCAGCAGCTCCACTAGCGACAATGAGCAGTTCTTC
v_gene: TRBV3-1/TRBV3-2
j_gene: TRBJ2-1
abundance: .
d_gene: TRBD2

CDR3aa: CASTGQGPNQPQHF
CDR3nt: TGTGCCAGCACTGGACAGGGCCCCAATCAGCCCCAGCATTTT
v_gene: TRBV2
j_gene: TRBJ1-5
abundance: .
d_gene: TRBD1

CDR3aa: CATSEHLPGQGVLRSDTQYF
CDR3nt: TGTGCCACCAGTGAGCATTTACCGGGACAGGGGGTTTTAAGATCAGATACGCAGTATTTT
v_gene: TRBV24-1
j_gene: TRBJ2-3
abundance: .
d_gene: TRBD1

CDR3aa: CASSLVGAGNQPQHF
CDR3nt: TGTGCCAGTAGTTTGGTGGGGGCGGGCAATCAGCCCCAGCATTTT
v_gene: TRBV19
j_gene: TRBJ1-5
abundance: .
d_gene: .

CDR3aa: CASSQGPKETQYF
CDR3nt: TGCGCCAGCAGCCAAGGGCCTAAAGAGACCCAGTACTTC
v_gene: TRBV4-1
j_gene: TRBJ2-5
abundance: .
d_gene: .

CDR3aa: CASESGEGRYEQFF
CDR3nt: TGTGCCAGCGAATCGGGGGAGGGCCGATATGAGCAGTTCTTC
v_gene: TRBV2
j_gene: TRBJ2-1
abundance: .
d_gene: TRBD2

CDR3aa: CASSPGAPGRFRGTTEAFF
CDR3nt: TGTGCCAGCAGCCCAGGGGCTCCAGGGAGGTTTAGGGGAACAACTGAAGCTTTCTTT
v_gene: TRBV7-9
j_gene: TRBJ1-1
abundance: few
d_gene: .

CDR3aa: CASKGVGTNEQFF
CDR3nt: TGTGCCAGCAAAGGGGTAGGGACGAATGAGCAGTTCTTC
v_gene: TRBV6-5
j_gene: TRBJ2-1
abundance: .
d_gene: .

CDR3aa: CASSQVGSYGYTF
CDR3nt: TGCGCCAGCAGCCAAGTGGGGTCCTATGGCTACACCTTC
v_gene: TRBV4-1
j_gene: TRBJ1-2
abundance: .
d_gene: .

CDR3aa: CASSVPADTDTQYF
CDR3nt: TGTGCCAGCAGCGTACCAGCGGATACAGATACGCAGTATTTT
v_gene: TRBV9
j_gene: TRBJ2-3
abundance: .
d_gene: .

CDR3aa: CASSEYGGGKGEQFF
CDR3nt: TGTGCCAGCAGTGAATATGGGGGGGGAAAGGGAGAGCAGTTCTTC
v_gene: TRBV2
j_gene: TRBJ2-1
abundance: .
d_gene: TRBD2

CDR3aa: CASSEIGRDEKLFF
CDR3nt: TGTGCCAGCAGTGAAATAGGGAGAGATGAAAAACTGTTTTTT
v_gene: TRBV6-1
j_gene: TRBJ1-4
abundance: few
d_gene: .